This record concerns one T cell receptor (beta chain) sequence. These data belong to a study of blood T cell repertoires in COVID-19. Looking at the study overall: From T cells, B-cell-depleted T cells, or PBMCs came the material, which was cDNA or gDNA.

Germline V gives CDR1 SGHAT, CDR2 FQNNGV. The trim removed 3 bases at V and 6 bases at J, leaving 5 bases unmatched. There are 13 residues in the CDR3. The participants were between about 18 and 90 years old and came from some 23 US areas. Participant-given clinical history determined each cohort assignment. In the original analysis: Reference gene primer amplification yielded estimated nucleated cell counts. Assay used: immunoSEQ multiplex PCR; TCRdb lists only in-frame clones, some missing. V, J and clone size derive from that table, while D and trimming were established from the DNA sequence. The table lists about half a million clones, approximately 91% of them singletons.

This TCR came from a woman between 55 and 75 years old who had recovered from COVID-19. The source material was PBMCs or T cells enriched from blood (not recorded which). The chain carries TRBV11-2 and TRBJ2-7; 7 bases fit TRBD1. The CDR3 DNA reads as TGTGCCAGCAGCTTCCAAGGGGGCGGCGAGCAGTACGTC. Its protein is CASSFQGGGEQYV.